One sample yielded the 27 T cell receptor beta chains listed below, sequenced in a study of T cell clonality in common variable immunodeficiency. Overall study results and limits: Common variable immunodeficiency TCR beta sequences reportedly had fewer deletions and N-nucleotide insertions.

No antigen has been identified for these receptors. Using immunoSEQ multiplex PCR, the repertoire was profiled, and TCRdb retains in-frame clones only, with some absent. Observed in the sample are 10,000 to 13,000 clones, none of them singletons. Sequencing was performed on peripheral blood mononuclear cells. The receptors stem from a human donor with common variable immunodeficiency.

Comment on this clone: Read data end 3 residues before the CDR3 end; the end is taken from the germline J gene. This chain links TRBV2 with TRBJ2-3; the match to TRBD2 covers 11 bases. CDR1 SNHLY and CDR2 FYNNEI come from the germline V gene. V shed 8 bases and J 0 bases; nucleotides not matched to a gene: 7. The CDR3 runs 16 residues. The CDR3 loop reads CASAGLAVTSTDTQYF. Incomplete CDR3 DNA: TGTGCCAGCGCGGGACTAGCGGTTACTAGCACAGATACG.

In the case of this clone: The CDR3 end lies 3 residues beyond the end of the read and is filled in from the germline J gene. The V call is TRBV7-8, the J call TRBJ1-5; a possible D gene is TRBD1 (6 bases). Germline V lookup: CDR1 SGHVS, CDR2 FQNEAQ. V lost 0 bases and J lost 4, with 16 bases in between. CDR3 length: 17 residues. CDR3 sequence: CASSLALAGEGNQPQHF. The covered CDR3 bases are TGTGCCAGCAGCTTAGCGCTCGCAGGGGAGGGGAATCAGCCC.

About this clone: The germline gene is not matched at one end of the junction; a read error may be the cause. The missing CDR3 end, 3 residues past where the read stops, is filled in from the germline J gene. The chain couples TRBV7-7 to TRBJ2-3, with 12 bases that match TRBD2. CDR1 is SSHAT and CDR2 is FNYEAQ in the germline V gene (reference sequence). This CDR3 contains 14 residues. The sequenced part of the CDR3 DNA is TGTGCTAGCAGCGACGGGACTAGCGGGGATACG. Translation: CASSDGTSGDT. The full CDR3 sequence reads CASSDGTSGDTQYF. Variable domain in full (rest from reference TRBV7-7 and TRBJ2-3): GAGVSQSPRYKVTKRGQDVTLRCDPISSHATLYWYQQALGQGPEFLTYFNYEAQPDKSGLPSDRFSAERPEGSISTLTIQRTEQRDSAMYRCASSDGTSGDTQYFGPGTRLTVL.

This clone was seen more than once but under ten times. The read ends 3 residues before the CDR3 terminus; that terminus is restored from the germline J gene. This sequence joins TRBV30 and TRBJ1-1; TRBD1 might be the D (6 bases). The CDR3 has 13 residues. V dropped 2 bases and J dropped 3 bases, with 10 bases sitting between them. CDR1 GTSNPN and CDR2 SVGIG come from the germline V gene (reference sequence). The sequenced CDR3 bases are TGTGCCTGGAGTTACCGACAGGACACTGAA. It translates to CAWSYRQDTE. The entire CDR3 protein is CAWSYRQDTEAFF. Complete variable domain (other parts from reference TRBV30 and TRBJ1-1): SQTIHQWPATLVQPVGSPLSLECTVEGTSNPNLYWYRQAAGRGLQLLFYSVGIGQISSEVPQNLSASRPQDRQFILSSKKLLLSDSGFYLCAWSYRQDTEAFFGQGTRLTVV.

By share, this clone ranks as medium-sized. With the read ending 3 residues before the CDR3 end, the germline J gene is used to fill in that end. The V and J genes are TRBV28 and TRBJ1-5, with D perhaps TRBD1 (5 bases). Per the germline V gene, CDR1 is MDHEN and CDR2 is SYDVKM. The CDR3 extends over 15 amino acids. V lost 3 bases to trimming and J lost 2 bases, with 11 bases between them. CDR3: CASSFSGGGNQPQHF. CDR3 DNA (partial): TGTGCCAGCAGTTTTTCGGGGGGGGGCAATCAGCCC.

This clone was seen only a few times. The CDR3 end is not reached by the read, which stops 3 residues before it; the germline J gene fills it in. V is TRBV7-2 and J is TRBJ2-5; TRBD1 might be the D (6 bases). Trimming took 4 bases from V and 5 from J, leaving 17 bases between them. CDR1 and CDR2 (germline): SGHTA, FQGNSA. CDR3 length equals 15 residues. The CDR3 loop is CASSSGTLAMETQYF. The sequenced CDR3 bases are TGTGCCAGCAGCTCCGGGACACTCGCAATGGAGACC.

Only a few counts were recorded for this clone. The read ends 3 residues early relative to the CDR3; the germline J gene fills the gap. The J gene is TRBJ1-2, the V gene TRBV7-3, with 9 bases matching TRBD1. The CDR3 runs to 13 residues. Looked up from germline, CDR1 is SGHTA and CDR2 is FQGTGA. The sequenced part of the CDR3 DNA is TGTGCCAGCAGCCGGGGACAGGGTGAGGGC. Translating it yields CASSRGQGEG. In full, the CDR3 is CASSRGQGEGYTF. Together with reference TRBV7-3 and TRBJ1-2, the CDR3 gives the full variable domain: GAGVSQTPSNKVTEKGKYVELRCDPISGHTALYWYRQSLGQGPEFLIYFQGTGAADDSGLPNDRFFAVRPEGSVSTLKIQRTERGDSAVYLCASSRGQGEGYTFGSGTRLTVV.

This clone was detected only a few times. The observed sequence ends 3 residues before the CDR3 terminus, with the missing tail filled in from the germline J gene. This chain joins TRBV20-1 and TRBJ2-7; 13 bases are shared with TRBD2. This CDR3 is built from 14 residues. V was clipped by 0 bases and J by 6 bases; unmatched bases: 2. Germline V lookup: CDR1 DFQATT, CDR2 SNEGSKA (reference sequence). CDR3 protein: CSARDRLAGGEQYF. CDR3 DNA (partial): TGCAGTGCTAGAGATCGACTAGCGGGAGGCGAG.

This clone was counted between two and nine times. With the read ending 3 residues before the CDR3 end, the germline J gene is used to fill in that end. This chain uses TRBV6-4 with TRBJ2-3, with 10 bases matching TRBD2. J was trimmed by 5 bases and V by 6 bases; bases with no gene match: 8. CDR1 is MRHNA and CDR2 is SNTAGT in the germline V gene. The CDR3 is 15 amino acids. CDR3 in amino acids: CASRRGSSGRDTQYF. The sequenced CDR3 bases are TGTGCCAGCAGGAGGGGGTCTAGCGGGAGAGATACG.

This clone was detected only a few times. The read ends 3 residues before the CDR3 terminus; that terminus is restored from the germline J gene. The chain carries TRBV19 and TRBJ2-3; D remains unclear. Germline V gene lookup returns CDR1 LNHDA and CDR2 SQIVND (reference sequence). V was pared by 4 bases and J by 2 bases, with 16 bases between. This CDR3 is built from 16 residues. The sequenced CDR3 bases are TGTGCCAGTAGTAGCGTGATAGCAGCAGCCACAGATACG. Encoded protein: CASSSVIAAATDT. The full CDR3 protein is CASSSVIAAATDTQYF.

CDR3 DNA, as far as it was read: TGTGCCACTACGGATACAGGGCTTAATGAAAAA. Translated, it gives CATTDTGLNEK. The full CDR3 is CATTDTGLNEKLFF. This chain uses TRBV19 with TRBJ1-4; D perhaps matches TRBD1 (6 bases). The CDR3 extends 3 residues past the end of the read, so its final part is completed from the germline J gene. V dropped 10 bases and J dropped 4 bases, with 16 bases sitting between them. The CDR3 length is 14 residues. Germline CDR1 and CDR2: LNHDA and SQIVND (reference sequence).

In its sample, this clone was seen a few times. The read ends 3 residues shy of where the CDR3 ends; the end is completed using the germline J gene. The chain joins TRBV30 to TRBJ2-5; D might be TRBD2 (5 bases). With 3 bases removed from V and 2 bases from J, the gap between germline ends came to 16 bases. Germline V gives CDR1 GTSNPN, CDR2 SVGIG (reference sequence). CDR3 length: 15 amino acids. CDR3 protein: CAWRVALGLQETQYF. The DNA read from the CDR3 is TGTGCCTGGAGGGTAGCGTTAGGCCTTCAAGAGACC.

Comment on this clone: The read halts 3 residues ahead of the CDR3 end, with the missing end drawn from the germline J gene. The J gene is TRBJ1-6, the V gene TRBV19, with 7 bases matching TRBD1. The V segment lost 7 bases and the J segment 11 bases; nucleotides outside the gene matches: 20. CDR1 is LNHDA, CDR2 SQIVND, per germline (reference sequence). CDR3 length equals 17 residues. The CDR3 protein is CASIAPNNRGVDPPLHF. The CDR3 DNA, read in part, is TGTGCCAGTATTGCCCCTAACAACAGGGGAGTGGATCCACCC.

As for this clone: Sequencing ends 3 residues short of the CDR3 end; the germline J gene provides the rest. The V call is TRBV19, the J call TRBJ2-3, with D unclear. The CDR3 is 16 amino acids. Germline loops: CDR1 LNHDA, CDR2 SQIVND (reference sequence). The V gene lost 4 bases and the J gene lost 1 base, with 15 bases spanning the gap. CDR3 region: CASSTPRQLGTDTQYF. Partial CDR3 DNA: TGTGCCAGTAGTACCCCCCGGCAGCTAGGCACAGATACG.

The covered CDR3 bases are TGTGCCAGCAGCGCCAGGGGGCTGGACACTGAA. It encodes CASSARGLDTE. The CDR3, in full, reads CASSARGLDTEAFF. This chain links TRBV7-9 with TRBJ1-1; 8 bases line up with TRBD1. The CDR3 end is not reached by the read, which stops 3 residues before it; the germline J gene fills it in. The V gene's germline CDR1 is SEHNR and CDR2 FQNEAQ (reference sequence). CDR3 size: 14 residues. The ends lost 5 bases at V and 3 bases at J; junction bases unmatched: 5. The full variable domain, in which reference TRBV7-9 and TRBJ1-1 provide the parts outside the CDR3, is DTGVSQNPRHKITKRGQNVTFRCDPISEHNRLYWYRQTLGQGPEFLTYFQNEAQLEKSRLLSDRFSAERPKGSFSTLEIQRTEQGDSAMYLCASSARGLDTEAFFGQGTRLTVV.

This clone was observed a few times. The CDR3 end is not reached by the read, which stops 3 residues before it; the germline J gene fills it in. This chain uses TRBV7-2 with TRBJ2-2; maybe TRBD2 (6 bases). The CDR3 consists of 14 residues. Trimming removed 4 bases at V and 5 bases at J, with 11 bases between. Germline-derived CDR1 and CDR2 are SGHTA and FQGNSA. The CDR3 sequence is CASSSPGRTGELFF. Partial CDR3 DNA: TGTGCCAGCAGCTCACCAGGGAGGACCGGGGAG.

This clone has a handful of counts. CDR3 bases read: TGTGCCTGGAGGCCCGGACTAGCGGGAGTGGAGACC. Translating it yields CAWRPGLAGVET. The complete CDR3 protein is CAWRPGLAGVETQYF. This chain joins TRBV30 and TRBJ2-5; TRBD2 aligns across 13 bases. The read falls 3 residues short of the CDR3 end, and the missing part is taken from the germline J gene. The CDR3 totals 15 residues. The trim removed 3 bases at V and 5 bases at J, leaving 6 bases unmatched. Germline V gene lookup returns CDR1 GTSNPN and CDR2 SVGIG (reference sequence).

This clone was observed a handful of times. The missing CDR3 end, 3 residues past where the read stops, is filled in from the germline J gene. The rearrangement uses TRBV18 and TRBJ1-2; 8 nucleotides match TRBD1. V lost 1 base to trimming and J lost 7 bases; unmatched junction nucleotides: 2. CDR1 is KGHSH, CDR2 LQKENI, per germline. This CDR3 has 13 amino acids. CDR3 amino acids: CASSPLDRGGYTF. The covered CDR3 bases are TGTGCCAGCTCACCACTTGACAGGGGTGGC.

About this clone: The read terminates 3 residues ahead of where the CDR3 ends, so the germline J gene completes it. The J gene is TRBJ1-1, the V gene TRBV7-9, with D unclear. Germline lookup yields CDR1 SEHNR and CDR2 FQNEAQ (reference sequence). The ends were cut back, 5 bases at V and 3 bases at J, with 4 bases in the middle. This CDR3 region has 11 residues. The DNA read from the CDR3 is TGTGCCAGCAGCCTCCACACTGAA. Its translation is CASSLHTE. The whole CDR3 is CASSLHTEAFF.

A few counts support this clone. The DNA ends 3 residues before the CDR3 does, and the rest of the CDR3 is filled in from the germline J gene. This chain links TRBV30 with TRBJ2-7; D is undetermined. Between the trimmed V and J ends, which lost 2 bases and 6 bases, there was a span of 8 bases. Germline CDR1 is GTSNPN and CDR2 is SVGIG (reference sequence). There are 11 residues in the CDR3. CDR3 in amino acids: CAWSPYREQYF. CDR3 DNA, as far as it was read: TGTGCCTGGAGTCCCTATCGCGAG.

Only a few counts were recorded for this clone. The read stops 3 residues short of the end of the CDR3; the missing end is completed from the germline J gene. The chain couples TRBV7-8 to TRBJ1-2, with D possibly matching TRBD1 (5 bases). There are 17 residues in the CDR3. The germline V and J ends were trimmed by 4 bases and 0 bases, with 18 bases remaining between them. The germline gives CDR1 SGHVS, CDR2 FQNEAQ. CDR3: CASSSLWGGASNYGYTF. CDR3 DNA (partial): TGTGCCAGCAGCTCCCTCTGGGGTGGGGCGTCTAACTATGGC.

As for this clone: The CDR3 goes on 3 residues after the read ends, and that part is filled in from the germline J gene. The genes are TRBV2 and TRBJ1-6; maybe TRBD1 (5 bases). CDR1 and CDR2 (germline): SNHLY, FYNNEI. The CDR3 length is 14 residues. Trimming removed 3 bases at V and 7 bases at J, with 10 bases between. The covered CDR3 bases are TGTGCCAGCAGTGAGGTGACAGAGAATTCACCC. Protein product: CASSEVTENSP. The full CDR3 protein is CASSEVTENSPLHF.

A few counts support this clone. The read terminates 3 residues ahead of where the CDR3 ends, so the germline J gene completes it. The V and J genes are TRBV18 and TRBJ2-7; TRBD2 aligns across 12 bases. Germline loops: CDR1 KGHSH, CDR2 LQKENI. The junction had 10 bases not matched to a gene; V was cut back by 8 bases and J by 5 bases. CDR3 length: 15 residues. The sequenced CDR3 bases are TGTGCCAGCCCGCGACTAGCGGGAGAGTACAACGAG. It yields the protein CASPRLAGEYNE. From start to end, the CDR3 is CASPRLAGEYNEQYF.

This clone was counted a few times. The CDR3 bases that were read are TGTGCCAGCAGCTCCTCCGGGACAGGGGCCTACAATGAG. Translated, it gives CASSSSGTGAYNE. The entire CDR3 reads CASSSSGTGAYNEQFF. V usage is TRBV7-3 and J usage is TRBJ2-1, with 10 nucleotides matching TRBD1. The read falls 3 residues short of the CDR3 end, and the missing part is taken from the germline J gene. V was pared by 4 bases and J by 2 bases, with 5 bases of the junction left unmatched. The germline V gene encodes CDR1 SGHTA and CDR2 FQGTGA. The CDR3 totals 16 residues.

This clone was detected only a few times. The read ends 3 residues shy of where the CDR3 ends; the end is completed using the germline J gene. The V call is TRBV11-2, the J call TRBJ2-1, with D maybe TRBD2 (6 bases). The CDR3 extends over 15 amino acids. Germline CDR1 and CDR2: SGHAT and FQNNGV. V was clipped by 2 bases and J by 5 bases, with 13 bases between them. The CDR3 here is CASSLSGQPHNEQFF. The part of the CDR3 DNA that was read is TGTGCCAGCAGCTTAAGCGGGCAGCCCCACAATGAG.

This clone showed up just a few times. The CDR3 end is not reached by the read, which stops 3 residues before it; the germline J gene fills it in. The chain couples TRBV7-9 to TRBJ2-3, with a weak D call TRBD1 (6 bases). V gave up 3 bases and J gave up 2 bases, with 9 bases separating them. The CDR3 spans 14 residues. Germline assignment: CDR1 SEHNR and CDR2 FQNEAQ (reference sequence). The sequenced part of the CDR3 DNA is TGTGCCAGCAGCTTTCGACAGGACACAGATACG. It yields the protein CASSFRQDTDT. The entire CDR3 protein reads CASSFRQDTDTQYF.

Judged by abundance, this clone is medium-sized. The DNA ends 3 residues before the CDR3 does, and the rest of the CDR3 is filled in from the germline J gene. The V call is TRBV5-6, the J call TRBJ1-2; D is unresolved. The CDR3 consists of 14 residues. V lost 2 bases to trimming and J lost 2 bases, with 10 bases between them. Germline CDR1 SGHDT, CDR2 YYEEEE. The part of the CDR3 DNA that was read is TGTGCCAGCAGCTTAAATACACCCAACTATGGC. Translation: CASSLNTPNYG. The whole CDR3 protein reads CASSLNTPNYGYTF. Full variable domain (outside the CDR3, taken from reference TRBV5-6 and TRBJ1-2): DAGVTQSPTHLIKTRGQQVTLRCSPKSGHDTVSWYQQALGQGPQFIFQYYEEEERQRGNFPDRFSGHQFPNYSSELNVNALLLGDSALYLCASSLNTPNYGYTFGSGTRLTVV.